This T cell receptor beta chain is from a study of naive and memory T cell subsets. The beta constant-region primer was an equimolar mix of two oligonucleotides covering TRBC1 and TRBC2. Four rounds of PCR amplified the ligated cDNA using nested alpha and beta constant-region primers plus SP2. Each CDR3 protein gets one entry after TCRdb re-called the UMI-ligation and nested PCR reads with MiXCR. The sample gives over 100,000 distinct CDR3 sequences, around 13% of which show up once; 2.8% is in the top ten. This clonotype was seen a handful of times. Its antigen is not identified. Study-wide results and caveats: From naive to CM, EM and EMRA, diversity decreased and Gini increased. Especially in CD8 cells, naive repertoires contained a few larger clonotypes, possibly CD45RA-re-expressing memory cells. Over 85% of naive TCR sequences appeared only once, unlike memory subsets.

This sequence originates from a human donor in good health. The sample taken for sequencing was naive CD8+ T cells from blood.

The CDR3 DNA reads as TGTGCCAGCAGAAAACTAGCGGACCGGATTTTCGATACGCAGTATTTT. Amino acids: CASRKLADRIFDTQYF. V gene TRBV12-3 or TRBV12-4 combines with J gene TRBJ2-3, with TRBD2 matching 8 bases. The CDR3 spans 16 residues. The ends lost 6 bases at V and 6 bases at J; junction bases unmatched: 14.